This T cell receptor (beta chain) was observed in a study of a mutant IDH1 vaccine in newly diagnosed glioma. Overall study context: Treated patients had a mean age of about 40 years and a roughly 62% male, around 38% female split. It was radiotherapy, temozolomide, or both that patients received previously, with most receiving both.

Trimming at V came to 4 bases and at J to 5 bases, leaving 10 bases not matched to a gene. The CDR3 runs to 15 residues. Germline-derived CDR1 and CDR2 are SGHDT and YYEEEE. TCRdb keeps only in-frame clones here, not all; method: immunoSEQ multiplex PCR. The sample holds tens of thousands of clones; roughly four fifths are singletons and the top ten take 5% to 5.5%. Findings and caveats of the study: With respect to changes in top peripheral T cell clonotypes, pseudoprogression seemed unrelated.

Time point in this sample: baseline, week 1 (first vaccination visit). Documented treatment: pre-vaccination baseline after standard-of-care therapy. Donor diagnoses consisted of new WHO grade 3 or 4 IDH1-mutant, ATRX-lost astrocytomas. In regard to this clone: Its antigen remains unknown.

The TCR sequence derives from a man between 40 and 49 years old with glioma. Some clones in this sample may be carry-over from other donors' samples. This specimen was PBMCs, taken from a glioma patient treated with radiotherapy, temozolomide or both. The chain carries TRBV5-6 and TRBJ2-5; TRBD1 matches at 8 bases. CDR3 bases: TGTGCCAGCAGCATGGGGACAGGCCGGCGGGAGACCCAGTACTTC. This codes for CASSMGTGRRETQYF.